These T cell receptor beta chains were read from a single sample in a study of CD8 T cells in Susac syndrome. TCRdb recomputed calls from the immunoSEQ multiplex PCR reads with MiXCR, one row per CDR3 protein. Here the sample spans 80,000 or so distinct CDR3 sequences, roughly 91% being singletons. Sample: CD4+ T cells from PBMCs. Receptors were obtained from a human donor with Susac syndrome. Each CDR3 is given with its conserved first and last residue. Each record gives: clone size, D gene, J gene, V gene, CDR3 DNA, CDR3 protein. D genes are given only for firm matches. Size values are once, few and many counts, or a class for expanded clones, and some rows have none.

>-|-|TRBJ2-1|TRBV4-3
TGCGCCAGCAGGCCATACAATGAGCAGTTCTTC
CASRPYNEQFF
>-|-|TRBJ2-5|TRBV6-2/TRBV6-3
TGTGCCAGCAGTTACTTTTCGTACCAAGAGACCCAGTACTTC
CASSYFSYQETQYF
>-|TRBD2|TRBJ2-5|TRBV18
TGTGCCAGCTCAGAACGACTAGCGGCAACCCGGGAGACCCAGTACTTC
CASSERLAATRETQYF
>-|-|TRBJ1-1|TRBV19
TGTGCCAGTAGGCCACAGGGATCGAACACTGAAGCTTTCTTT
CASRPQGSNTEAFF
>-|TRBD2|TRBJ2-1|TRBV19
TGTGCCAGTAGTACCCTATGGCGTAGCGGGAGCCGCGATGAGCAGTTCTTC
CASSTLWRSGSRDEQFF
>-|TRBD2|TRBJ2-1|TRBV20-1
TGCAGTGCTAGGGGAGGGTTGGCCTTACCGCAGTTCTTC
CSARGGLALPQFF
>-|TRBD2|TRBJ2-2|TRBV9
TGTGCCAGCAGCGTAGAAGCGGGAACACCGAACACCGGGGAGCTGTTTTTT
CASSVEAGTPNTGELFF
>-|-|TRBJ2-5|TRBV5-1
TGCGCCAGCAGCTTGGGGCAATCCGGCGGGGAGACCCAGTACTTC
CASSLGQSGGETQYF
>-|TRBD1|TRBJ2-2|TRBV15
TGTGCCACCAGCCCTCGGACAGGGAACACCGGGGAGCTGTTTTTT
CATSPRTGNTGELFF
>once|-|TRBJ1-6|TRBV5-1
TGCGCCAGCAGCTTGGAGGCAGGGGCGGATTCACCCCTCCATTTT
CASSLEAGADSPLHF
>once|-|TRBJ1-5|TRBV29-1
TGCAGCGTTGGAGAGGCCAGCAATCAGCCCCAGCATTTT
CSVGEASNQPQHF
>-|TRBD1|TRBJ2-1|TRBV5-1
TGCGCCAGCAGTCAGTTGTTCAACCGGGACAGGGATGTCGGGGGTCCAATTAATGAGCAGTTCTTC
CASSQLFNRDRDVGGPINEQFF
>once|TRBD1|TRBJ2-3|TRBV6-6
TGTGCCAGCAGGGATAGACAGGGTCCAGCAGATACGCAGTATTTT
CASRDRQGPADTQYF
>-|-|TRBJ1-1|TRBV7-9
TGTGCCAGCAGCTTAGCGACGGTGAACACTGAAGCTTTCTTT
CASSLATVNTEAFF
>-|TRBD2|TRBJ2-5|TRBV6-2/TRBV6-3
TGTGCCAGCAGTTACCACTGGACTAGCGGGATCCAAGAGACCCAGTACTTC
CASSYHWTSGIQETQYF
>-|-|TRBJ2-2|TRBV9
TGTGCCAGCAGCGTAGGAACTAGCCGGAGCACCGGGGAGCTGTTTTTT
CASSVGTSRSTGELFF
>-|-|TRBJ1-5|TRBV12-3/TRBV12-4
TGTGCCAGCAGTTCTTCCCCGACCAGGGGCAATCAGCCCCAGCATTTT
CASSSSPTRGNQPQHF
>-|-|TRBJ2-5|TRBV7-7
TGTGCCAGCAGCCCCGGGTTAGGGGATCACTTCGGGGAGACCCAGTACTTC
CASSPGLGDHFGETQYF
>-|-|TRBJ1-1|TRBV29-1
TGCAGCGTTGAAGCCTTTAAAGGGGGGCATGTGACTTTCTTT
CSVEAFKGGHVTFF
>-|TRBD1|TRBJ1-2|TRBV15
TGTGCCACCGTCCCGGGACAGGGGGACTATGGCTACACCTTC
CATVPGQGDYGYTF
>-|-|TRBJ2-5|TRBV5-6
TGTGCCAGCAGCTACCGGCCAGGGTCCAGGGCCCAGTACTTC
CASSYRPGSRAQYF
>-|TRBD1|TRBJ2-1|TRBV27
TGTGCCAGCAGTCCTTGGGACAGGGGTCGGTCAAATGAGCAGTTCTTC
CASSPWDRGRSNEQFF
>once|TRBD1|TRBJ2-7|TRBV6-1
TGTGCCAGCAGTGGGCCCCAGGGGGCCTACGAGCAGTACTTC
CASSGPQGAYEQYF
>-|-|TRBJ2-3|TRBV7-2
TGTGCCAGCAGCCCACAGGGACTTGGGGACACAGATACGCAGTATTTT
CASSPQGLGDTDTQYF
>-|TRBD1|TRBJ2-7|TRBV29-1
TGCAGCGTCGAGGGGGCCTCCTACGAGCAGTACTTC
CSVEGASYEQYF
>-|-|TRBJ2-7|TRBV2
TGTGCCAGCATACAGGGTGCCGGGAGCTACGAGCAGTACTTC
CASIQGAGSYEQYF
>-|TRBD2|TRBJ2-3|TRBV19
TGTGCCAGTAGTATCCCGACTAGCGGGAGAAGGACAGATACGCAGTATTTT
CASSIPTSGRRTDTQYF
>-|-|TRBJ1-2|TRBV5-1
TGCGCCAGCAGCTTACAGGGAACTAACTATGGCTACACCTTC
CASSLQGTNYGYTF
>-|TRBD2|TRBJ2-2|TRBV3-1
TGTGCCAGCAGCGAAAGACTAGCGGGAGCCGGGGAGCTGTTTTTT
CASSERLAGAGELFF
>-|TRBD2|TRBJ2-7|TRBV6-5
TGTGCCAGCAGGAACACGGCGGGAGGGTCCTACGAGCAGTACTTC
CASRNTAGGSYEQYF
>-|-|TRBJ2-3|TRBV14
TGTGCCAGCAGCCGAAGGGGACCTAGCACAGATACGCAGTATTTT
CASSRRGPSTDTQYF
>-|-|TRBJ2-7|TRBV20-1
TGCAGTGCTAGACGTCCGGGTTCTAGCTACGAGCAGTACTTC
CSARRPGSSYEQYF
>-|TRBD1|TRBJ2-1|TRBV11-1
TGTGCCAGCAGACCTACCGGGACAGGGGCGGGCAATGAGCAGTTCTTC
CASRPTGTGAGNEQFF
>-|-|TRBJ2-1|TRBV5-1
TGCGTCAGCAGCGAAGGGGCGCAGTACAATGAGCAGTTCTTC
CVSSEGAQYNEQFF
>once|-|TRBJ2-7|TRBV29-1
TGCTGCGTTGAAACCGGGCCCACCTACGAGCAGTACTTC
CCVETGPTYEQYF
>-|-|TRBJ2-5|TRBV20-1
TGCAGTGCTAGGTGGGAGACCCAGTACTTC
CSARWETQYF
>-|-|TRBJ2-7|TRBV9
TGTGCCAGCAGCGAGCCCACGGGAGAGCAGTACTTC
CASSEPTGEQYF
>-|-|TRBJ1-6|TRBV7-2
TGTGCCAGCAGCTTATTCGGGGGCGAAGGTTCACCCCTCCACTTT
CASSLFGGEGSPLHF
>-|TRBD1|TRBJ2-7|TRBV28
TGTGCCAGCAGTCCCCCCGGACAGGCCCCCTACGAGCAGTACTTC
CASSPPGQAPYEQYF
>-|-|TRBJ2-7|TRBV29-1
TGCAGCGTTGAATCCCGGCTAGCGACGCGGGAGCAGTACTTC
CSVESRLATREQYF
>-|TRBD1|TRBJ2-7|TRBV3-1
TGTGCCAGCAGCCAGGGACAGGGATACGAGCAGTACTTC
CASSQGQGYEQYF
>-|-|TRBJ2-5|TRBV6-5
TGTGCCACCGGGGGTAGGGAGACCCAGTACTTC
CATGGRETQYF
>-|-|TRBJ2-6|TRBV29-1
TGCAGCGTTGCCCAGGGTATTGGGGCCAACGTCCTGACTTTC
CSVAQGIGANVLTF
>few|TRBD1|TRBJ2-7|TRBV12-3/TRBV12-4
TGTGCCAGCACCCTCGGGCGACAGGGATCCTACGAGCAGTACTTC
CASTLGRQGSYEQYF
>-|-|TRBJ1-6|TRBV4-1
TGCGCCAGCAGCCAAACCCTCGGGGAGTATAATTCACCCCTCCACTTT
CASSQTLGEYNSPLHF
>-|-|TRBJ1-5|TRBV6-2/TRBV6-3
TGTGCCAGCAGTCTCCGGGACACTCGGACTAGCAATCAGCCCCAGCATTTT
CASSLRDTRTSNQPQHF
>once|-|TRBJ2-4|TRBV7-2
TGTGCCAGCAGCCCCCCCGTAGCTGCGGGCATTCAGTACTTC
CASSPPVAAGIQYF
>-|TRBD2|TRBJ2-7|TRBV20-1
TGCAGTGGCGTGGGAGCTAGCGGGATCGAGCAGTACTTC
CSGVGASGIEQYF
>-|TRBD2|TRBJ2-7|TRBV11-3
TGTGCCAGCAGCTCAACAGCGGGGGTCTACGAGCAGTACTTC
CASSSTAGVYEQYF
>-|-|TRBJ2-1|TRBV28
TGTGCCAGCATTACTAGGACAGCGAGCTCCTACAATGAGCAGTTCTTC
CASITRTASSYNEQFF
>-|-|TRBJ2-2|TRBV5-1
TGCGCCAGCAGCTTGGTTACAACAACGCGCACCGGGGAGCTGTTTTTT
CASSLVTTTRTGELFF
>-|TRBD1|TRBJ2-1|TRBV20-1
TGCAGTGCCGCTAGGAGGACAGGCATTTACAATGAGCAGTTCTTC
CSAARRTGIYNEQFF
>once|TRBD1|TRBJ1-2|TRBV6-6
TGTGCCAGCAGTTACGTAACGGGACAGGGCTATGGCTACACCTTC
CASSYVTGQGYGYTF
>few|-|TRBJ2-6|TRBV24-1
TGTGCCACCAGTGATGTCAGGGCTGGGGCCAACGTCCTGACTTTC
CATSDVRAGANVLTF